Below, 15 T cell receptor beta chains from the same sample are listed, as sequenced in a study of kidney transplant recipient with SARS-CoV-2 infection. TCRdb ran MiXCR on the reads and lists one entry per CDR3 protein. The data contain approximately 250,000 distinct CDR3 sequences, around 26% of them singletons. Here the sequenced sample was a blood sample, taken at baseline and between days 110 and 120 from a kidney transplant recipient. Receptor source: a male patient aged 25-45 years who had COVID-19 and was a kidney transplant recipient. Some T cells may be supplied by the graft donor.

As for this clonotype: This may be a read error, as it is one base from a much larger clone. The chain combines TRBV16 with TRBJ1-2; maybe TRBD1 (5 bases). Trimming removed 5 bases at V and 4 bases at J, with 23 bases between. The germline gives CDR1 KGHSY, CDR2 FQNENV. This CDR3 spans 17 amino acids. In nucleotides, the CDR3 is TGTGCCAGCAGCAACATCAGGGCCGTTAGAAAGACCTATGGCTACACCTTC. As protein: CASSNIRAVRKTYGYTF. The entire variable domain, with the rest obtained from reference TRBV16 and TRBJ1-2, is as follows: GEEVAQTPKHLVRGEGQKAKLYCAPIKGHSYVFWYQQVLKNEFKFLISFQNENVFDETGMPKERFSAKCLPNSPCSLEIQATKLEDSAVYFCASSNIRAVRKTYGYTFGSGTRLTVV.

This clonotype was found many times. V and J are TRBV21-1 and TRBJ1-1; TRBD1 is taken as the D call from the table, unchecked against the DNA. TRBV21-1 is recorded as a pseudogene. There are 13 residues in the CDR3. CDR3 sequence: CASTGIPNTEAFF. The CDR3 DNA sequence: TGTGCCAGTACAGGGATCCCCAACACTGAAGCTTTCTTT.

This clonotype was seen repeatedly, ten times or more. DNA for the CDR3: TGCAGTGCTAGAGGGGGACAGGGGGCCTATGGCTACACCTTC. It is translated as CSARGGQGAYGYTF. The rearrangement uses TRBV20-1 and TRBJ1-2, with 12 positions matching TRBD1. Germline V gene lookup returns CDR1 DFQATT and CDR2 SNEGSKA (reference sequence). The CDR3 has 14 amino acids. Trimming cost V 1 base and J 4 bases; bases outside gene matches: 1.

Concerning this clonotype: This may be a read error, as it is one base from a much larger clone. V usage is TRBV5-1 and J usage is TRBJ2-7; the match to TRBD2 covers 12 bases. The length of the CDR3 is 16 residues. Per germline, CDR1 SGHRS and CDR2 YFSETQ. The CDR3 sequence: CTSSPGLAGWGDEQYF. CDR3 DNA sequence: TGCACCAGCAGCCCGGGACTAGCGGGCTGGGGGGACGAGCAGTACTTC.

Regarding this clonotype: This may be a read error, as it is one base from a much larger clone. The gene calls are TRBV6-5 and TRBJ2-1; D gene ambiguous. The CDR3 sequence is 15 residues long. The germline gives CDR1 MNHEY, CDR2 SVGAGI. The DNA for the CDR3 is TGTACCAGCAGAACCACACTTAGCTCCTACAATGAGCAGTTCTTC. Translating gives CTSRTTLSSYNEQFF.

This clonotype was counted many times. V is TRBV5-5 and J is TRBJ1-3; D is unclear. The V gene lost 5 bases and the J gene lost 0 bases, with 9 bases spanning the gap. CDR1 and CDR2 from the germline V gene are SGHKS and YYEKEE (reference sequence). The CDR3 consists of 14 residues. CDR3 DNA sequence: TGTGCCAGCAGGGATCTGAGCTCTGGAAACACCATATATTTT. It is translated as CASRDLSSGNTIYF. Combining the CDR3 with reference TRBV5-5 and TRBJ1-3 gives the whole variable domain DAGVTQSPTHLIKTRGQQVTLRCSPISGHKSVSWYQQVLGQGPQFIFQYYEKEERGRGNFPDRFSARQFPNYSSELNVNALLLGDSALYLCASRDLSSGNTIYFGEGSWLTVV.

The CDR3 sequence is CASRRRDRPETQYF. As DNA, the CDR3 is TGCGCCAGCAGGCGCCGGGACCGACCGGAGACCCAGTACTTC. V is TRBV5-1 and J is TRBJ2-5, with D possibly called TRBD1 or TRBD2 (5 bases each). The ends were cut back, 5 bases at V and 5 bases at J, with 16 bases in the middle. CDR1 SGHRS and CDR2 YFSETQ come from the germline V gene. This CDR3 contains 14 residues.

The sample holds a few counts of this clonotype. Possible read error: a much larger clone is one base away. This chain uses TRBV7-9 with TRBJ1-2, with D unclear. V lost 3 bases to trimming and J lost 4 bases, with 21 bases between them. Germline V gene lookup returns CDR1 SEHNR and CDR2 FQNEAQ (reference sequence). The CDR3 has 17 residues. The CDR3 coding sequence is TGTGCCAGCAGCTTCGAAAGATACCATGGAAAGACCTATGGCTACACCTTC. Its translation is CASSFERYHGKTYGYTF.

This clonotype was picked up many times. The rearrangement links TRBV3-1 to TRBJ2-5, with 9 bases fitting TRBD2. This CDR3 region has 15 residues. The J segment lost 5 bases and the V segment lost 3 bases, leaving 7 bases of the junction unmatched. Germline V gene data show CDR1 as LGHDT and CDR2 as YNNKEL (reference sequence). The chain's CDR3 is CASSQKTSGGETQYF. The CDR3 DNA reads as TGTGCCAGCAGCCAGAAGACTAGCGGAGGGGAGACCCAGTACTTC.

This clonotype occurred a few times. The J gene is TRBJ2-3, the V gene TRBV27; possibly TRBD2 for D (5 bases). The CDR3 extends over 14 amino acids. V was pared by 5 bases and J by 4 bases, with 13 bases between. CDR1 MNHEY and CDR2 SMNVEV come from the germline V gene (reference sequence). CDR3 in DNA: TGTGCCAGCAGTGCGAGGACTGCAGCAGATACGCAGTATTTT. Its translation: CASSARTAADTQYF.

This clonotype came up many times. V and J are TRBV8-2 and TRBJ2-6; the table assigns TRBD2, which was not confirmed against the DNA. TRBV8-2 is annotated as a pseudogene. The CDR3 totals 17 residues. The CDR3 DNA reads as TGTGGCACTGATAGGAGGATAACACAAAGTCGGGCCAACGTCCTGACTTTC. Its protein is CGTDRRITQSRANVLTF.

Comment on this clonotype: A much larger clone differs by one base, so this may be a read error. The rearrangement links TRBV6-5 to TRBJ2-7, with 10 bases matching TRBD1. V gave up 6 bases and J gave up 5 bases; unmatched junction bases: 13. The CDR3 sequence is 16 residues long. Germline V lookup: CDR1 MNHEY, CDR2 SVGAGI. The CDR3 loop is CASSPLGQGGVHEQYF. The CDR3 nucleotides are TGTGCCAGCAGCCCCCTCGGACAGGGGGGTGTCCACGAGCAGTACTTC.

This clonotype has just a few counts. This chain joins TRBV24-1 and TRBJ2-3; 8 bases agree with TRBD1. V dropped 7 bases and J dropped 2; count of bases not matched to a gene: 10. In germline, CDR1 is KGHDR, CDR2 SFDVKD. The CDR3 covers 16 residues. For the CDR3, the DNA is TGTGCCACCAGCGAAGGACAGGGAGTGGTCACAGATACGCAGTATTTT. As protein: CATSEGQGVVTDTQYF.

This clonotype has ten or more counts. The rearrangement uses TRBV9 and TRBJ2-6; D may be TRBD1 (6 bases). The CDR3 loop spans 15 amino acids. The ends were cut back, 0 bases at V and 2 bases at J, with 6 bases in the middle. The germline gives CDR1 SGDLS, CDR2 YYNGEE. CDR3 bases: TGTGCCAGCAGCGTAGGACAGGCTGGGGCCAACGTCCTGACTTTC. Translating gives CASSVGQAGANVLTF.

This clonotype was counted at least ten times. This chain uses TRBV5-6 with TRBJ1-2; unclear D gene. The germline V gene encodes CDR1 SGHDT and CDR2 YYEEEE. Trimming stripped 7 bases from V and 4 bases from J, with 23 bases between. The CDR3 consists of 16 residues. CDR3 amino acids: CASCSVNSRKTYGYTF. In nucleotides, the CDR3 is TGTGCCAGCTGCTCTGTCAATAGTCGAAAGACCTATGGCTACACCTTC.